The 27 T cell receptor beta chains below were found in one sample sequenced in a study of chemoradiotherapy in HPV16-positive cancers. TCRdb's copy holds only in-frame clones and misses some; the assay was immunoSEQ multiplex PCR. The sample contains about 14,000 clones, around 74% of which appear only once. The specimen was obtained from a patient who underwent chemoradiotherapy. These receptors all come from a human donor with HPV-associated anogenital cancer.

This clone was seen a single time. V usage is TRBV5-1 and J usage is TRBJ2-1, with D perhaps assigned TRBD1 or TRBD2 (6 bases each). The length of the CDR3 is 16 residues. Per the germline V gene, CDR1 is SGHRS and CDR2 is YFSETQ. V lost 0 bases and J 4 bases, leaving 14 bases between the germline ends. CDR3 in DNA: TGCGCCAGCAGCTTGGCCTCGGAGGGGGTTTACAATGAGCAGTTCTTC. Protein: CASSLASEGVYNEQFF.

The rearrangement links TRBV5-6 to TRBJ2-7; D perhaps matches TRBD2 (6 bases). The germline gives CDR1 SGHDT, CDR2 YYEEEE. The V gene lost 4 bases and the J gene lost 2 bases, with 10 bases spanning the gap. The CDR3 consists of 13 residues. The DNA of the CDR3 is TGTGCCAGCAGCGGCGGGGTTCCCTACGAGCAGTACTTC. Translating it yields CASSGGVPYEQYF.

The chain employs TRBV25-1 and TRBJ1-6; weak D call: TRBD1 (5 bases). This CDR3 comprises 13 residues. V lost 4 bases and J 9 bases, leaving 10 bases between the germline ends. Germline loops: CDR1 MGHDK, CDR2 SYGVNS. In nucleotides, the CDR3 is TGTGCCAGCAGTGTCCAGGGAGGTTCACCCCTCCACTTT. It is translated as CASSVQGGSPLHF.

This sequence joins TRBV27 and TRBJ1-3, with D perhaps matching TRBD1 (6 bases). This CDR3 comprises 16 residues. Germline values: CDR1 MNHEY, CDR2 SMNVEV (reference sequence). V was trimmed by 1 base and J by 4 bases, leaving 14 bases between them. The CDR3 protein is CASSLFFGTRGNTIYF. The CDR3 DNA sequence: TGTGCCAGCAGTTTATTCTTTGGGACACGAGGAAACACCATATATTTT.

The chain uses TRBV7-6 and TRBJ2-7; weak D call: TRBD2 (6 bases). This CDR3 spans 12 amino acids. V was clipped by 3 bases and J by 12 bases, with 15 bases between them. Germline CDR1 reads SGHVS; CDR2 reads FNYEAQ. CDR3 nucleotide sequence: TGTGCCAGCAGCTTGCCTCTAGCGCCCATGTACTTC. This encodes CASSLPLAPMYF.

CDR3: CASSLSLASGSTDTQYF. The CDR3 nucleotides read TGTGCCAGCAGTTTATCGTTAGCTAGCGGGAGCACAGATACGCAGTATTTT. This sequence joins TRBV27 and TRBJ2-3, with 8 bases that match TRBD2. This CDR3 contains 17 residues. Trimming cost V 0 bases and J 0 bases; bases outside gene matches: 5. The germline CDR1 and CDR2 sequences are MNHEY and SMNVEV (reference sequence).

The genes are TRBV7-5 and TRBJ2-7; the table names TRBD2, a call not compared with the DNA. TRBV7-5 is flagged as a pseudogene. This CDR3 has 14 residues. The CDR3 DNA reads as TGTGTCAGAAGCTTGACGACTATACTCGACGGGCAGTACTTC. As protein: CVRSLTTILDGQYF.

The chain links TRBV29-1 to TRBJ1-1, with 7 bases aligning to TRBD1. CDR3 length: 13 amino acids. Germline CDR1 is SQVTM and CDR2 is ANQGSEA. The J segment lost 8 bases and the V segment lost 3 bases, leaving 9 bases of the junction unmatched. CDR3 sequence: CSVDRDSKGEAFF. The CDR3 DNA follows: TGCAGCGTTGACCGGGACAGCAAAGGCGAAGCTTTCTTT.

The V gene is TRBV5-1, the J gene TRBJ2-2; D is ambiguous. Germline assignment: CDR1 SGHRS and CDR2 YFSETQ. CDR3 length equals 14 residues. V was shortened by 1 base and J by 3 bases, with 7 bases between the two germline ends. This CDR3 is CASSLLLDTGELFF. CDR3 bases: TGCGCCAGCAGCTTGCTCTTGGACACCGGGGAGCTGTTTTTT.

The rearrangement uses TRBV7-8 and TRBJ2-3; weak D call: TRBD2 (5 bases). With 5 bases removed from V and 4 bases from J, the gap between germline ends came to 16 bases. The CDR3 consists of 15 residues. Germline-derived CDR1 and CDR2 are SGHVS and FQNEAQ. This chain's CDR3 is CASSTRIRTSDTQYF. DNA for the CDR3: TGTGCCAGCAGCACTAGAATTCGTACCTCAGATACGCAGTATTTT.

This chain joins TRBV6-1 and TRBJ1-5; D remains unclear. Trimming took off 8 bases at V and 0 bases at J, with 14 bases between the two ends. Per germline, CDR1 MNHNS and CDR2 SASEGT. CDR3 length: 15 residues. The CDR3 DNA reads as TGTGCCAGCCAATTGACACCTTATAGCAATCAGCCCCAGCATTTT. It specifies CASQLTPYSNQPQHF.

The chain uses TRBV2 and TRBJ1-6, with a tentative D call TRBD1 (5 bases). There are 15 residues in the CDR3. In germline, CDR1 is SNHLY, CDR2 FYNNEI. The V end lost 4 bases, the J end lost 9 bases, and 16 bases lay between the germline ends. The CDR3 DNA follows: TGTGCCAGCAGTGTCGGGACGGTCCAAAGTTCACCCCTCCACTTT. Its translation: CASSVGTVQSSPLHF.

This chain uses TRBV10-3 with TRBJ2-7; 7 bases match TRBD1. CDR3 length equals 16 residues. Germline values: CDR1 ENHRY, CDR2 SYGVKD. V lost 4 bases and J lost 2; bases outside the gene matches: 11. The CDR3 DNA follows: TGTGCCATCAGTGGAGGGACAGACCTTTTAACCTACGAGCAGTACTTC. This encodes CAISGGTDLLTYEQYF.

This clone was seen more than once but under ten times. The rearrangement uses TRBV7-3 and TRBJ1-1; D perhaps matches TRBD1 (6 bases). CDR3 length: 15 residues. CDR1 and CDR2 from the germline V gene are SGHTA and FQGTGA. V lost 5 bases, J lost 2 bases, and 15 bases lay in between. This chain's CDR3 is CASSPQGTSNTEAFF. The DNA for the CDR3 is TGTGCCAGCAGCCCCCAGGGGACATCCAACACTGAAGCTTTCTTT.

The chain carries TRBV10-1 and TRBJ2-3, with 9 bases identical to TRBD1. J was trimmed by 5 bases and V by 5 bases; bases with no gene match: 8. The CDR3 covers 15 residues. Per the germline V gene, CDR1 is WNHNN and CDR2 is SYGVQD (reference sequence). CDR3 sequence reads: CASSSIDRGVDTQYF. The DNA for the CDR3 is TGCGCCAGCAGTTCCATCGACAGGGGGGTAGATACGCAGTATTTT.

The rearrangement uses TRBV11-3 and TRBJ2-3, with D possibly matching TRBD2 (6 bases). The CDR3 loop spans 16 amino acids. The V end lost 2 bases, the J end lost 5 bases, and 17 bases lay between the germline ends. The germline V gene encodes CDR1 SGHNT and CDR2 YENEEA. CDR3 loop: CASSLWGGTEEDTQYF. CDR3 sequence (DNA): TGTGCCAGCAGCTTATGGGGCGGGACGGAAGAAGATACGCAGTATTTT.

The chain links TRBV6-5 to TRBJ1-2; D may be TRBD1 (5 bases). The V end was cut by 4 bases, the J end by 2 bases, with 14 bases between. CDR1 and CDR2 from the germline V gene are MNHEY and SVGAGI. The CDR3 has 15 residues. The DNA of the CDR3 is TGTGCCAGCAGTTCGGGGCCTCAGGGAAACTATGGCTACACCTTC. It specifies CASSSGPQGNYGYTF.

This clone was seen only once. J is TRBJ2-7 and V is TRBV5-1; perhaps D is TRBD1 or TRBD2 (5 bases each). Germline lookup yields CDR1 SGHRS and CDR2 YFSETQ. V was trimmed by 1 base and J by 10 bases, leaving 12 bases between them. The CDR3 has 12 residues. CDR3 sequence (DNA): TGCGCCAGCAGCTTGCGGCAGGGAGATCAGTACTTC. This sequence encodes CASSLRQGDQYF.

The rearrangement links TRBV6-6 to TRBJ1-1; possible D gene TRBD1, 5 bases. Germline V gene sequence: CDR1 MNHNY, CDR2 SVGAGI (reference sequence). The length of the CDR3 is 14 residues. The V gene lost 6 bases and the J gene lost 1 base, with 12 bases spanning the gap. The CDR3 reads CASRLGDPNTEAFF. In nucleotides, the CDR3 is TGTGCCAGCAGATTGGGGGACCCGAACACTGAAGCTTTCTTT.

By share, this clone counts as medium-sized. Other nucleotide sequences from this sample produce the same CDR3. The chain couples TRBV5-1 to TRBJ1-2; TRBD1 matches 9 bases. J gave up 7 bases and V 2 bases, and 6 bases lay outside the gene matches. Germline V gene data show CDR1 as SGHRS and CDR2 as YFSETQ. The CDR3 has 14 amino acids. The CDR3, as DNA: TGCGCCAGCAGCTTCGGGACAGGGTCTTCTGGCTACACCTTC. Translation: CASSFGTGSSGYTF.

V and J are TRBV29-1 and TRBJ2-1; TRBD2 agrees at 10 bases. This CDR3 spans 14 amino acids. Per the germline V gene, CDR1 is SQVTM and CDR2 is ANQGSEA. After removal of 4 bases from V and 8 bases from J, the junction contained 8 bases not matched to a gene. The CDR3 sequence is CSVGWLAGDDEQFF. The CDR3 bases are TGCAGCGTTGGGTGGCTAGCGGGAGATGATGAGCAGTTCTTC.

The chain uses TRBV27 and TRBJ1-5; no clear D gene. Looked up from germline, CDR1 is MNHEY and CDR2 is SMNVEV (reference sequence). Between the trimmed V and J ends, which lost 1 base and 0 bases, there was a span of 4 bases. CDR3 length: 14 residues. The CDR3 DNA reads TGTGCCAGCAGTTTATTAGATAGCAATCAGCCCCAGCATTTT. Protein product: CASSLLDSNQPQHF.

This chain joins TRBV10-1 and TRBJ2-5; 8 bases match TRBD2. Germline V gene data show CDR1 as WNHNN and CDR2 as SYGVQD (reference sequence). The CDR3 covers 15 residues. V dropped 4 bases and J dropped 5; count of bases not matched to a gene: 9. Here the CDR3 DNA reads TGCGCCAGCAGTGGAGGGCTAGCGGGTGTTGAGACCCAGTACTTC. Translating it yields CASSGGLAGVETQYF.

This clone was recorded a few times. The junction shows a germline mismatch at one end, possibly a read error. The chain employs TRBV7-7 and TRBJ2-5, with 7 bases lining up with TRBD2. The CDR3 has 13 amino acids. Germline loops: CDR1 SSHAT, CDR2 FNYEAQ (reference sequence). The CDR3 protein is CASSPRTRETQYF. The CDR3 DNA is TGTGCTAGCAGCCCAAGGACTAGGGAGACCCAGTACTTC.

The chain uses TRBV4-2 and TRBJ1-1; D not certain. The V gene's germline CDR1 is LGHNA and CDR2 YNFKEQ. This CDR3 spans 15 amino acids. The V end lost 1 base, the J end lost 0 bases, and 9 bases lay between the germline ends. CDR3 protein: CASSQAVAMNTEAFF. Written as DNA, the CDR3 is TGTGCCAGCAGCCAAGCCGTTGCCATGAACACTGAAGCTTTCTTT.

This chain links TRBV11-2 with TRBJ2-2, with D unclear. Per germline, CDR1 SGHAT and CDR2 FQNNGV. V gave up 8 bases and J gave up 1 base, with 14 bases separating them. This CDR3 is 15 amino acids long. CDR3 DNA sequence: TGTGCCAGCGGTACTCAGGCCCTGAACACCGGGGAGCTGTTTTTT. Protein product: CASGTQALNTGELFF.

CDR3 coding DNA: TGTGCCAGCTCAGCGGGCCCTTCTCGACCCACCTACGAGCAGTACTTC. Its protein product is CASSAGPSRPTYEQYF. The J gene is TRBJ2-7, the V gene TRBV27; possible D gene TRBD2, 6 bases. Germline lookup yields CDR1 MNHEY and CDR2 SMNVEV (reference sequence). V lost 8 bases and J 2 bases, leaving 22 bases between the germline ends. There are 16 residues in the CDR3.